Listed below are T cell receptor beta chains from one sample, sequenced in a study of shared clonotypes between healthy human individuals. Using immunoSEQ multiplex PCR, the repertoire was profiled, and TCRdb retains in-frame clones only, with some absent. The table records more than 2 million clones, 95% of them present only once. The sequencing sample was made of naive CD4+ T cells sorted from blood. These receptors were collected from a man in his late teens or twenties in good health. Each CDR3 is given with its conserved first and last residue. The order of the fields is clone size, D gene, J gene, V gene, CDR3 protein, CDR3 DNA. D genes are given only for firm matches. Size is omitted from some rows. Given values are once, few, many or a class for expanded clones.

size: .; D: .; J: TRBJ1-2; V: TRBV14; CDR3: CASSQGWGSSPGGGYTF; DNA: TGTGCCAGCAGCCAGGGTTGGGGTAGTTCCCCCGGTGGTGGCTACACCTTC
size: few; D: .; J: TRBJ1-4; V: TRBV29-1; CDR3: CSATVGQGVEKLFF; DNA: TGCAGCGCCACGGTGGGGCAGGGAGTGGAAAAACTGTTTTTT
size: .; D: .; J: TRBJ1-4; V: TRBV7-9; CDR3: CASSLEASGYEKLFF; DNA: TGTGCCAGCAGCTTAGAAGCTTCCGGGTATGAAAAACTGTTTTTT
size: .; D: .; J: TRBJ1-6; V: TRBV6-1; CDR3: CASSADPGYNSPLHF; DNA: TGTGCCAGCAGTGCAGACCCGGGCTATAATTCACCCCTCCACTTT
size: .; D: TRBD1; J: TRBJ2-7; V: TRBV18; CDR3: CASSQQTGNYEQYF; DNA: TGTGCCAGCTCTCAGCAGACAGGGAACTACGAGCAGTACTTC
size: few; D: TRBD1; J: TRBJ2-7; V: TRBV7-2; CDR3: CASSSRGQGSGEQYF; DNA: TGTGCCAGCAGCTCCCGGGGACAGGGGAGTGGGGAGCAGTACTTC
size: .; D: TRBD2; J: TRBJ2-3; V: TRBV18; CDR3: CASSPRGSGGATDTQYF; DNA: TGTGCCAGCTCACCCCGGGGTAGCGGGGGGGCCACAGATACGCAGTATTTT
size: .; D: TRBD2; J: TRBJ2-7; V: TRBV11-2; CDR3: CASSSETSGGAYEQYF; DNA: TGTGCCAGCAGCTCCGAGACTAGCGGGGGGGCCTACGAGCAGTACTTC
size: .; D: .; J: TRBJ2-5; V: TRBV5-1; CDR3: CASSSLGEETQYF; DNA: TGCGCCAGCAGCTCCTTGGGGGAAGAGACCCAGTACTTC
size: .; D: .; J: TRBJ2-3; V: TRBV2; CDR3: CASRTLMVSDTQYF; DNA: TGTGCCAGCCGTACACTCATGGTTTCAGATACGCAGTATTTT
size: .; D: TRBD1; J: TRBJ1-1; V: TRBV19; CDR3: CASSFRTGGLTEAFF; DNA: TGTGCCAGTAGTTTTCGGACAGGGGGCCTCACTGAAGCTTTCTTT
size: .; D: .; J: TRBJ2-2; V: TRBV10-3; CDR3: CAAQVNANTGELFF; DNA: TGTGCCGCCCAGGTGAATGCGAACACCGGGGAGCTGTTTTTT
size: .; D: .; J: TRBJ1-1; V: TRBV7-2; CDR3: CASSLGLGSTEAFF; DNA: TGTGCCAGCAGCTTAGGTCTGGGATCCACTGAAGCTTTCTTT
size: .; D: .; J: TRBJ2-3; V: TRBV2; CDR3: CASIGDTQYF; DNA: TGTGCCAGCATTGGAGATACGCAGTATTTT
size: .; D: .; J: TRBJ2-1; V: TRBV7-9; CDR3: CASSPGRSYNEQFF; DNA: TGTGCCAGCAGCCCCGGCCGCTCCTACAATGAGCAGTTCTTC
size: .; D: .; J: TRBJ1-2; V: TRBV28; CDR3: CLGSGGRGPGGYTF; DNA: TGTCTTGGAAGTGGAGGTAGGGGTCCCGGCGGCTACACCTTC
size: .; D: TRBD1; J: TRBJ2-7; V: TRBV5-8; CDR3: CASGDRRLISTSYEQYF; DNA: TGTGCCAGCGGGGACAGAAGGTTAATCTCCACCTCCTACGAGCAGTACTTC
size: .; D: TRBD1; J: TRBJ1-5; V: TRBV7-2; CDR3: CASSFDRVHQPQHF; DNA: TGTGCCAGCAGCTTCGACAGGGTACATCAGCCCCAGCATTTT
size: .; D: .; J: TRBJ1-1; V: TRBV5-4; CDR3: CASSSRGLNTEAFF; DNA: TGTGCCAGCAGCTCACGGGGGCTGAACACTGAAGCTTTCTTT
size: .; D: .; J: TRBJ1-1; V: TRBV7-8; CDR3: CASSSTAFGNTEAFF; DNA: TGTGCCAGCAGCTCGACCGCCTTCGGGAACACTGAAGCTTTCTTT
size: .; D: TRBD2; J: TRBJ2-3; V: TRBV5-4; CDR3: CASSLTAGGDDTQYF; DNA: TGTGCCAGCAGCTTGACAGCGGGGGGCGACGATACGCAGTATTTT
size: .; D: TRBD1; J: TRBJ1-6; V: TRBV5-1; CDR3: CASSLDRGVTPLHF; DNA: TGCGCCAGCAGCTTGGACAGGGGAGTAACACCCCTCCACTTT
size: .; D: .; J: TRBJ1-6; V: TRBV18; CDR3: CASSPGFQSPLHF; DNA: TGTGCCAGCTCACCAGGGTTTCAGTCACCCCTCCACTTT
size: .; D: .; J: TRBJ1-6; V: TRBV5-4; CDR3: CASSLDPGPSNSPLHF; DNA: TGTGCCAGCAGCTTGGACCCAGGGCCTAGCAATTCACCCCTCCACTTT
size: .; D: TRBD2; J: TRBJ2-7; V: TRBV9; CDR3: CASSLTSGSSYEQYF; DNA: TGTGCCAGCAGCCTGACTAGCGGATCCTCCTACGAGCAGTACTTC